A single sample gave rise to the 23 T cell receptor beta chains below, sequenced in a study of OX40 agonist ivuxolimab in advanced cancers. Clones were read by immunoSEQ multiplex PCR, and TCRdb kept only the in-frame ones, dropping some. The sample has 80,000 to 100,000 clones, less than 95% seen once. The specimen was CD4+ or CD8+ T cells sorted from blood, collected in a trial of the OX40 agonist ivuxolimab. These receptors all come from an adult with an advanced solid tumor such as melanoma, head and neck, liver or kidney cancer.

The rearrangement uses TRBV4-3 and TRBJ2-7; the D gene is possibly TRBD2 (6 bases). Germline V gives CDR1 LGHNA, CDR2 YSLEER. Trimming removed 2 bases from V and 12 bases from J, with 20 bases in between. This CDR3 spans 14 amino acids. This CDR3 is CASSQSGRLARTYF. CDR3 nucleotide sequence: TGCGCCAGCAGCCAATCCGGAAGGCTAGCGAGAACGTACTTC.

The chain recombines TRBV21-1 with TRBJ1-5. TRBV21-1 is a pseudogene segment. CDR3 length: 14 amino acids. The CDR3 here is CASSKALRGQPQHF. CDR3 nucleotide sequence: TGTGCCAGCAGCAAAGCCCTACGGGGTCAGCCCCAGCATTTT.

This rearrangement joins TRBV7-2 to TRBJ2-6, with D perhaps matching TRBD2 (6 bases). Per germline, CDR1 SGHTA and CDR2 FQGNSA. CDR3 length: 16 residues. V was cut by 5 bases and J by 2 bases, with 13 bases left in between. CDR3 nucleotide sequence: TGTGCCAGCAGCGCGTCACCGGGGGCTGGGGCCAACGTCCTGACTTTC. Residues: CASSASPGAGANVLTF. Full variable domain (remainder filled in from reference TRBV7-2 and TRBJ2-6): GAGVSQSPSNKVTEKGKDVELRCDPISGHTALYWYRQSLGQGLEFLIYFQGNSAPDKSGLPSDRFSAERTGGSVSTLTIQRTQQEDSAVYLCASSASPGAGANVLTFGAGSRLTVL.

This rearrangement joins TRBV5-4 to TRBJ1-1; possible D gene TRBD1, 6 bases. Germline V gives CDR1 SGHNT, CDR2 YYREEE (reference sequence). Trimming stripped 8 bases from V and 0 bases from J, with 17 bases between. The length of the CDR3 is 15 residues. The chain's CDR3 is CASRPGGLMNTEAFF. Here the CDR3 DNA reads TGTGCCAGTCGACCCGGGGGCCTTATGAACACTGAAGCTTTCTTT.

The chain is built from TRBV19 and TRBJ1-1; D remains ambiguous. Per the germline V gene, CDR1 is LNHDA and CDR2 is SQIVND (reference sequence). This CDR3 is built from 16 residues. V lost 3 bases to trimming and J lost 2 bases, with 16 bases between them. The CDR3 DNA reads as TGTGCCAGTAGTATCCCCCCCGGGCAGAGTAACACTGAAGCTTTCTTT. Its translation is CASSIPPGQSNTEAFF. Using reference TRBV19 and TRBJ1-1 for the parts outside the CDR3, the full variable domain is DGGITQSPKYLFRKEGQNVTLSCEQNLNHDAMYWYRQDPGQGLRLIYYSQIVNDFQKGDIAEGYSVSREKKESFPLTVTSAQKNPTAFYLCASSIPPGQSNTEAFFGQGTRLTVV.

V usage is TRBV25-1 and J usage is TRBJ2-7; tentative D call: TRBD1 (6 bases). V lost 8 bases and J lost 2, with 16 bases in between. Germline CDR1 is MGHDK and CDR2 is SYGVNS. CDR3 size: 14 residues. This CDR3 reads CASLSDRNPYEQYF. The CDR3 bases are TGTGCCAGCCTATCAGACAGGAATCCCTACGAGCAGTACTTC.

This chain joins TRBV7-3 and TRBJ2-7, with D perhaps TRBD2 (6 bases). V was cut by 5 bases and J by 3 bases, with 17 bases left in between. This CDR3 contains 15 residues. The germline V gene encodes CDR1 SGHTA and CDR2 FQGTGA. This CDR3 is CASSLRPGVVYEQYF. The CDR3 DNA is TGTGCCAGCAGCCTACGCCCGGGAGTAGTCTACGAGCAGTACTTC.

V and J are TRBV5-4 and TRBJ2-5; the match to TRBD2 covers 8 bases. The V segment lost 1 base and the J segment 4 bases; nucleotides outside the gene matches: 6. There are 15 residues in the CDR3. Germline lookup yields CDR1 SGHNT and CDR2 YYREEE (reference sequence). The CDR3 sequence: CASSLKRETRETQYF. The DNA for the CDR3 is TGTGCCAGCAGCTTGAAGCGGGAGACGAGAGAGACCCAGTACTTC.

V and J are TRBV27 and TRBJ1-1; D not resolved. Trimming cost V 5 bases and J 4 bases, with 11 bases left between them. Germline V gene lookup returns CDR1 MNHEY and CDR2 SMNVEV (reference sequence). The CDR3 length is 13 residues. The CDR3 nucleotides are TGTGCCAGCAGTGTGGGGAGTTCCACTGAAGCTTTCTTT. It translates to CASSVGSSTEAFF.

This clone was observed once. The chain has TRBV10-1 and TRBJ2-5; the match to TRBD1 covers 10 bases. The CDR3 consists of 16 residues. The germline CDR1 and CDR2 sequences are WNHNN and SYGVQD (reference sequence). V shed 3 bases, J shed 0 bases, and the junction held 4 bases outside the gene matches. In DNA form, the CDR3 reads TGCGCCAGCAGTGAAACCGGGACAGGGGACCAAGAGACCCAGTACTTC. This encodes CASSETGTGDQETQYF.

V and J are TRBV9 and TRBJ2-1; D is uncertain. This CDR3 comprises 18 residues. The V and J ends lost 0 bases and 3 bases respectively, with 19 bases between them. Germline loops: CDR1 SGDLS, CDR2 YYNGEE. In DNA, the CDR3 is TGTGCCAGCAGCGTAGCTAATCCCACAATGTGGGGCTACAATGAGCAGTTCTTC. It encodes CASSVANPTMWGYNEQFF.

The CDR3: CASSSSSGVRTGELFF. The CDR3 DNA sequence: TGTGCCAGCAGCTCCTCTAGCGGGGTTAGAACCGGGGAGCTGTTTTTT. V is TRBV11-2 and J is TRBJ2-2; 9 nucleotides agree with TRBD2. Germline V CDR1 and CDR2: SGHAT, FQNNGV. The trim removed 4 bases at V and 5 bases at J, leaving 8 bases unmatched. This CDR3 has 16 amino acids.

The gene calls are TRBV6-5 and TRBJ2-3; 7 nucleotides align to TRBD1. Germline loops: CDR1 MNHEY, CDR2 SVGAGI. V was clipped by 5 bases and J by 0 bases; unmatched bases: 5. The CDR3 runs 15 residues. CDR3 amino acids: CASSPSTGSTDTQYF. The CDR3 DNA reads TGTGCCAGCAGTCCTTCGACAGGGAGCACAGATACGCAGTATTTT.

The rearrangement joins TRBV11-2 to TRBJ2-4, with D possibly TRBD2 on 6 matching bases. The CDR3 is made up of 14 amino acids. V lost 7 bases, J lost 3 bases, and 13 bases lay in between. The germline V gene encodes CDR1 SGHAT and CDR2 FQNNGV. CDR3 in DNA: TGTGCCAGCACCTCCTGGGGACTCAAAAACATTCAGTACTTC. This sequence encodes CASTSWGLKNIQYF. The full variable domain, completed using reference TRBV11-2 and TRBJ2-4, is EAGVAQSPRYKIIEKRQSVAFWCNPISGHATLYWYQQILGQGPKLLIQFQNNGVVDDSQLPKDRFSAERLKGVDSTLKIQPAKLEDSAVYLCASTSWGLKNIQYFGAGTRLSVL.

The rearrangement links TRBV7-2 to TRBJ1-2; TRBD1 matches 7 bases. Per germline, CDR1 SGHTA and CDR2 FQGNSA. The CDR3 spans 14 residues. V trimming: 5 bases; J trimming: 3 bases; junction bases outside the gene matches: 6. The CDR3 sequence is CASSIHRGDYGYTF. CDR3 nucleotides: TGTGCCAGCAGCATCCACAGGGGCGACTATGGCTACACCTTC.

The V gene is TRBV7-9, the J gene TRBJ2-7; 14 positions match TRBD2. This CDR3 contains 17 residues. J gave up 4 bases and V 4 bases, and 9 bases lay outside the gene matches. Germline V lookup: CDR1 SEHNR, CDR2 FQNEAQ (reference sequence). The chain's CDR3 is CASSSPTSGRARYEQYF. As DNA, the CDR3 is TGTGCCAGCAGCTCCCCGACTAGCGGGAGGGCCAGGTACGAGCAGTACTTC.

The J gene is TRBJ2-3, the V gene TRBV11-2; D gene unclear. With 1 base removed from V and 4 bases from J, the gap between germline ends came to 9 bases. The CDR3 loop spans 14 amino acids. Germline CDR1 reads SGHAT; CDR2 reads FQNNGV. CDR3 loop: CASSLVRSPDTQYF. CDR3 coding DNA: TGTGCCAGCAGCTTAGTACGTTCCCCAGATACGCAGTATTTT. The entire variable domain, with the rest obtained from reference TRBV11-2 and TRBJ2-3, is as follows: EAGVAQSPRYKIIEKRQSVAFWCNPISGHATLYWYQQILGQGPKLLIQFQNNGVVDDSQLPKDRFSAERLKGVDSTLKIQPAKLEDSAVYLCASSLVRSPDTQYFGPGTRLTVL.

This chain links TRBV7-3 with TRBJ1-2; maybe TRBD1 (5 bases). The germline V gene encodes CDR1 SGHTA and CDR2 FQGTGA. V was clipped by 3 bases and J by 7 bases, with 15 bases between them. The CDR3 runs to 14 residues. CDR3 residues: CASSLSQGLAGYTF. The CDR3 DNA sequence: TGTGCCAGCAGCTTGAGTCAGGGACTAGCTGGCTACACCTTC.

This chain uses TRBV5-6 with TRBJ1-2; 9 bases line up with TRBD1. The length of the CDR3 is 14 residues. V trimming: 3 bases; J trimming: 6 bases; junction bases outside the gene matches: 6. Germline V lookup: CDR1 SGHDT, CDR2 YYEEEE. The CDR3 nucleotides are TGTGCCAGCAGCTACGGACAGGGGACTGATGGCTACACCTTC. This codes for CASSYGQGTDGYTF.

The chain recombines TRBV28 with TRBJ1-1, with TRBD1 identical over 8 bases. The V segment lost 7 bases and the J segment 5 bases; nucleotides outside the gene matches: 9. This CDR3 contains 14 residues. The V gene's germline CDR1 is MDHEN and CDR2 SYDVKM. In nucleotides, the CDR3 is TGTGCCAGCACAGGGGGCGCCTTGAGGACTGAAGCTTTCTTT. Protein: CASTGGALRTEAFF.

For the CDR3, the DNA is TGTGCCAGTGGACAGCTGAACACCGGGGAGCTGTTTTTT. This gives the protein CASGQLNTGELFF. J is TRBJ2-2 and V is TRBV27, with D maybe TRBD1 (6 bases). The CDR3 totals 13 residues. V lost 9 bases and J 1 base, leaving 9 bases between the germline ends. Germline V gives CDR1 MNHEY, CDR2 SMNVEV (reference sequence).

J is TRBJ2-5 and V is TRBV7-9; 11 bases line up with TRBD2. V was pared by 4 bases and J by 5 bases, with 12 bases of the junction left unmatched. The CDR3 is 17 residues long. From germline, CDR1 is SEHNR and CDR2 FQNEAQ (reference sequence). The CDR3 region is CASSYPLLAGAKETQYF. For the CDR3, the DNA is TGTGCCAGCAGCTATCCCCTACTAGCGGGGGCCAAGGAGACCCAGTACTTC.

This clone was counted a single time. The chain joins TRBV7-2 to TRBJ1-6, with D hard to call. The CDR3 is 14 residues long. In germline, CDR1 is SGHTA, CDR2 FQGNSA. V dropped 2 bases and J dropped 5 bases, with 7 bases sitting between them. CDR3 nucleotides: TGTGCCAGCAGCTTAAGGACTGATAATTCACCCCTCCACTTT. Protein sequence: CASSLRTDNSPLHF. Full variable domain (rest looked up from reference TRBV7-2 and TRBJ1-6): GAGVSQSPSNKVTEKGKDVELRCDPISGHTALYWYRQSLGQGLEFLIYFQGNSAPDKSGLPSDRFSAERTGGSVSTLTIQRTQQEDSAVYLCASSLRTDNSPLHFGNGTRLTVT.